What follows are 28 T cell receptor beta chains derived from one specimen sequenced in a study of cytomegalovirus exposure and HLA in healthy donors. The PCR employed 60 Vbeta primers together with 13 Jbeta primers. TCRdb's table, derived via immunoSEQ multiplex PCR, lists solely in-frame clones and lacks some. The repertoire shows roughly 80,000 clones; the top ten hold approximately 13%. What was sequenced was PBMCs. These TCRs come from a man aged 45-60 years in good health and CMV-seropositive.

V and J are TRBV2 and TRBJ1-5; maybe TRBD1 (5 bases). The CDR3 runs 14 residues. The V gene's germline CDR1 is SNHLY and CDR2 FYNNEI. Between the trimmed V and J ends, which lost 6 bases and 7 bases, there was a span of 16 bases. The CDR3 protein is CASRGDSSRQPQHF. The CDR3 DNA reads TGTGCCAGCAGGGGGGACTCCAGCAGGCAGCCCCAGCATTTT.

The CDR3 sequence is CASSLWPYGYTF. The CDR3 nucleotides are TGTGCCAGCAGCTTGTGGCCCTATGGCTACACCTTC. V is TRBV5-4 and J is TRBJ1-2; D is unresolved. Germline loops: CDR1 SGHNT, CDR2 YYREEE (reference sequence). This CDR3 region has 12 residues. With 1 base removed from V and 4 bases from J, the gap between germline ends came to 5 bases.

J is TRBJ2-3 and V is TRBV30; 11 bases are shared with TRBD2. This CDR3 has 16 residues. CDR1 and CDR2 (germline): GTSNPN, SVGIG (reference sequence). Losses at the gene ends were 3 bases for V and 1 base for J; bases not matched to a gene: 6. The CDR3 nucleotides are TGTGCCTGGAGCCCCGGGACTAGCGGCCGCACAGATACGCAGTATTTT. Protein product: CAWSPGTSGRTDTQYF.

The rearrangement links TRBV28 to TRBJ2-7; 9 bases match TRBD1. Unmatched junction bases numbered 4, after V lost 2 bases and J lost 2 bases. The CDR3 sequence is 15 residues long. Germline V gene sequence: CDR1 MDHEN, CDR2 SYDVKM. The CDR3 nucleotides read TGTGCCAGCAGTTTAACAGGGACAGGGACCTACGAGCAGTACTTC. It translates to CASSLTGTGTYEQYF.

This CDR3 reads CASSSGVGADTQYF. The CDR3, as DNA: TGTGCCAGCAGCTCGGGAGTGGGGGCAGATACGCAGTATTTT. The chain recombines TRBV7-7 with TRBJ2-3, with a tentative D call TRBD2 (6 bases). Per the germline V gene, CDR1 is SSHAT and CDR2 is FNYEAQ (reference sequence). This CDR3 is built from 14 residues. The ends were cut back, 4 bases at V and 4 bases at J, with 12 bases in the middle.

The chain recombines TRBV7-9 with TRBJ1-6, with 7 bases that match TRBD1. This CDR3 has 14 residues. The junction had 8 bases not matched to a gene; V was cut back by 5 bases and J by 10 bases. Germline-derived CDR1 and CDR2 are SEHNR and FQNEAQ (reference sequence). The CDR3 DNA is TGTGCCAGCAGCCGGGACAGTTGGGGGTCACCCCTCCACTTT. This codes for CASSRDSWGSPLHF. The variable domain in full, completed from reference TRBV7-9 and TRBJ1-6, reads DTGVSQNPRHKITKRGQNVTFRCDPISEHNRLYWYRQTLGQGPEFLTYFQNEAQLEKSRLLSDRFSAERPKGSFSTLEIQRTEQGDSAMYLCASSRDSWGSPLHFGNGTRLTVT.

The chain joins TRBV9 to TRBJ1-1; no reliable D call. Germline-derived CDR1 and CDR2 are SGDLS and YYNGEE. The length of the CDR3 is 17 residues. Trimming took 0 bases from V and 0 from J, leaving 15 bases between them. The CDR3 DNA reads TGTGCCAGCAGCGTAGGAGAGGGCAGCTACATGAACACTGAAGCTTTCTTT. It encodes CASSVGEGSYMNTEAFF.

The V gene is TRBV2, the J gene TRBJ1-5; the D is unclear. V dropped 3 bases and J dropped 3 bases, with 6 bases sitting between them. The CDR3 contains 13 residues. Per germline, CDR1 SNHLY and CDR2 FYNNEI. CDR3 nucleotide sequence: TGTGCCAGCAGTGACCTTCCCAATCAGCCCCAGCATTTT. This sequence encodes CASSDLPNQPQHF.

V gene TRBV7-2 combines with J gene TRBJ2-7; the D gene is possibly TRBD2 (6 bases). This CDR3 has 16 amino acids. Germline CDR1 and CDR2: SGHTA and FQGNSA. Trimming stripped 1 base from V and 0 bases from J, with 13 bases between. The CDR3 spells CASSLGRGFSSYEQYV. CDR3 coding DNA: TGTGCCAGCAGCTTAGGTCGGGGGTTCTCCTCCTACGAGCAGTACGTC.

The CDR3 here is CASSMSQETQYF. The CDR3 DNA reads TGCGCCAGCAGCATGAGTCAAGAGACCCAGTACTTC. V gene TRBV5-1 combines with J gene TRBJ2-5; D remains unclear. Between the trimmed V and J ends, which lost 4 bases and 2 bases, there was a span of 6 bases. The CDR3 extends over 12 amino acids. The V gene's germline CDR1 is SGHRS and CDR2 YFSETQ.

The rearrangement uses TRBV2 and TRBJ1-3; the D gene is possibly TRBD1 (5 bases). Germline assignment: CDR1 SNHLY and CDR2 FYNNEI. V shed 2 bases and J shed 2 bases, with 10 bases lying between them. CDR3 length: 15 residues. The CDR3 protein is CASSEILGAGNTIYF. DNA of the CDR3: TGTGCCAGCAGTGAAATTCTAGGGGCTGGAAACACCATATATTTT.

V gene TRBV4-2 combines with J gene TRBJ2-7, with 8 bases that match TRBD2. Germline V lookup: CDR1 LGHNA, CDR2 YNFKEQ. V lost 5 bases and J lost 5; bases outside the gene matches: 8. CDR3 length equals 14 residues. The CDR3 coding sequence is TGTGCCAGCAGCAAGCGGGAGAACAACGACGAGCAGTACTTC. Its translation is CASSKRENNDEQYF.

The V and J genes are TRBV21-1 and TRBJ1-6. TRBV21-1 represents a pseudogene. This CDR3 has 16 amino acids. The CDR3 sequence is CASSNCSREEGSPLHF. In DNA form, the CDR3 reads TGTGCCAGCAGCAATTGTAGCAGGGAGGAGGGTTCACCCCTCCACTTT.

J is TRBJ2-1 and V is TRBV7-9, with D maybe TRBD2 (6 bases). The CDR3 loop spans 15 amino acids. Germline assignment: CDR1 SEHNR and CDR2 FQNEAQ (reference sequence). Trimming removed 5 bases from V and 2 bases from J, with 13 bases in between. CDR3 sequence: CASSLPGVTYNEQFF. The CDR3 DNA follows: TGTGCCAGCAGCCTTCCGGGGGTCACCTACAATGAGCAGTTCTTC.

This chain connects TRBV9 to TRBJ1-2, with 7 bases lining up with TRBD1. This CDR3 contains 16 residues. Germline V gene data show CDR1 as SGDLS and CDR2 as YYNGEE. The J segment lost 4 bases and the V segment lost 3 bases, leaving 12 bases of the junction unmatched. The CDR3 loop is CASSAYSQGNPYGYTF. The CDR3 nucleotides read TGTGCCAGCAGCGCCTACTCACAGGGGAACCCCTATGGCTACACCTTC.

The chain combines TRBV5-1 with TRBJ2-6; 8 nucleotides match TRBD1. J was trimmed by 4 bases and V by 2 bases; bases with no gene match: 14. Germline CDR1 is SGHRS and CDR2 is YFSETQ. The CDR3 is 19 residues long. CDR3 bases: TGCGCCAGCAGCTTAGTATGGACAGGGTCAAACTTCGGGGCCAACGTCCTGACTTTC. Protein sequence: CASSLVWTGSNFGANVLTF.

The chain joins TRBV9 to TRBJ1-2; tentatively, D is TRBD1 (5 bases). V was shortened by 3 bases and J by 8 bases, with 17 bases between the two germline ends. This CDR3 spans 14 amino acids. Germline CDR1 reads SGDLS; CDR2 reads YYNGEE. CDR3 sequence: CASSDLYRGDGYTF. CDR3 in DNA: TGTGCCAGCAGCGACCTTTATAGGGGCGACGGCTACACCTTC.

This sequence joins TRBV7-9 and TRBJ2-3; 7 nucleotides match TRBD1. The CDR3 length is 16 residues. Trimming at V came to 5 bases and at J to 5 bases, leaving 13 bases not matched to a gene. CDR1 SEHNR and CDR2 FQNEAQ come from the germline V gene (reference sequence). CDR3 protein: CASSPLRQGLGDTQYF. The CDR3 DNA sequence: TGTGCCAGCAGCCCACTTAGACAGGGCCTCGGAGATACGCAGTATTTT.

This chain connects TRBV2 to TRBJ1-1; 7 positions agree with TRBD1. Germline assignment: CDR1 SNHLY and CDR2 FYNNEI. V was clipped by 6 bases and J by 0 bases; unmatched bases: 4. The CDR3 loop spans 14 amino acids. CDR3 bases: TGTGCCAGCAGGGCCCAGGGGGTGAACACTGAAGCTTTCTTT. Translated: CASRAQGVNTEAFF.

The CDR3, as DNA: TGTGCCAGCAGCGGGGGAGCGGGGGACTACGAGCAGTACTTC. Translation gives CASSGGAGDYEQYF. The genes are TRBV6-5 and TRBJ2-7; 8 nucleotides match TRBD2. The CDR3 spans 14 residues. Germline CDR1 MNHEY, CDR2 SVGAGI. The trim removed 6 bases at V and 3 bases at J, leaving 7 bases unmatched.

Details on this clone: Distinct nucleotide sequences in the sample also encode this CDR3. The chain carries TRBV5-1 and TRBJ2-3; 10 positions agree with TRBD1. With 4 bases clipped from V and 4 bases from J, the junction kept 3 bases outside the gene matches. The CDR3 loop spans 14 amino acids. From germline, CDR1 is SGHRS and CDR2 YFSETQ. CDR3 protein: CASSLGQGADTQYF. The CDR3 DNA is TGCGCCAGCAGCCTTGGACAGGGGGCAGATACGCAGTATTTT.

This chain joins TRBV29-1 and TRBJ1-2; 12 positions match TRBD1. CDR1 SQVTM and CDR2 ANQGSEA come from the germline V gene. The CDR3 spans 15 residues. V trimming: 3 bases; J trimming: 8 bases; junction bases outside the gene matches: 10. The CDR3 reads CSVEIGSGTGGGYTF. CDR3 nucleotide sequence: TGCAGCGTTGAGATTGGGTCCGGGACAGGGGGCGGCTACACCTTC.

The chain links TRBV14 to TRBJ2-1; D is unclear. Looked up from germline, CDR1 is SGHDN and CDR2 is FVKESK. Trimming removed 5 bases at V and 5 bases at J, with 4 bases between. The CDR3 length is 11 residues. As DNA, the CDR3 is TGTGCCAGCAGCAGCGACAATGAGCAGTTCTTC. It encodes CASSSDNEQFF. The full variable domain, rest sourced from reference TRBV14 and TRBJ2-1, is EAGVTQFPSHSVIEKGQTVTLRCDPISGHDNLYWYRRVMGKEIKFLLHFVKESKQDESGMPNNRFLAERTGGTYSTLKVQPAELEDSGVYFCASSSDNEQFFGPGTRLTVL.

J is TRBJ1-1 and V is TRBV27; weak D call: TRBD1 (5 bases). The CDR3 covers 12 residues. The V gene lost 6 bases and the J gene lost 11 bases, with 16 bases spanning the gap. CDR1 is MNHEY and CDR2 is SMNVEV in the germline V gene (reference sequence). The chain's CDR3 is CASSQPGEGAFF. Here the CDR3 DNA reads TGTGCCAGCAGCCAGCCGGGGGAAGGGGCTTTCTTT.

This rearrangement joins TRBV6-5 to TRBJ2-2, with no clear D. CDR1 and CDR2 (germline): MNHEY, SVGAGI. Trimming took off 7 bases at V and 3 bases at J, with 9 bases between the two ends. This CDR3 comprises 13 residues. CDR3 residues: CASTLIDTGELFF. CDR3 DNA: TGTGCCAGCACCCTCATAGACACCGGGGAGCTGTTTTTT.

The CDR3 DNA follows: TGTGCCAGCAGCCAAGTAGGAGGTCGGGACACCGGGGAGCTGTTTTTT. This encodes CASSQVGGRDTGELFF. V usage is TRBV4-2 and J usage is TRBJ2-2; D may be TRBD2 (5 bases). Between the trimmed V and J ends, which lost 1 base and 3 bases, there was a span of 12 bases. The CDR3 sequence is 16 residues long. Germline V gene lookup returns CDR1 LGHNA and CDR2 YNFKEQ.

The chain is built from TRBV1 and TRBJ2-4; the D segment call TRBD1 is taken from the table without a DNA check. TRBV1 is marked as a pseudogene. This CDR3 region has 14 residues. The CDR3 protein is CTRPDSLAKNIQYF. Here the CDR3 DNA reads TGCACCAGGCCGGACAGCCTAGCCAAAAACATTCAGTACTTC.

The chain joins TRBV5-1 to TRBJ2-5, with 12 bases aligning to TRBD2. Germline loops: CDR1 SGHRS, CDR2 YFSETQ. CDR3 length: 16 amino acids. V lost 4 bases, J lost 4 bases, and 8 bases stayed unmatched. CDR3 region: CASSPTSTSGRETQYF. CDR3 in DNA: TGCGCCAGCAGCCCGACCTCGACTAGCGGGAGAGAGACCCAGTACTTC. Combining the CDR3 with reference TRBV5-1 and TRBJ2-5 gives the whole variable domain KAGVTQTPRYLIKTRGQQVTLSCSPISGHRSVSWYQQTPGQGLQFLFEYFSETQRNKGNFPGRFSGRQFSNSRSEMNVSTLELGDSALYLCASSPTSTSGRETQYFGPGTRLLVL.